These 18 T cell receptor beta chains came from one sample sequenced in a study of T-cell memory formation after mild COVID-19. TCRdb re-called the 5' RACE reads through MiXCR, storing one row per CDR3 protein. The sample consists of about 57,000 distinct CDR3 sequences, approximately 12% of them appearing once. Material: PBMCs or a T cell subset sorted from them (not recorded which). Receptors were obtained from a young man who had mild COVID-19 (a few samples of this study predate the infection). Cell type and time point are not known.

This clonotype occurred a few times. The chain couples TRBV15 to TRBJ2-5, with D possibly being TRBD2 (7 bases). The CDR3 spans 15 residues. Trimming removed 1 base from V and 2 bases from J, with 11 bases in between. Germline V gene lookup returns CDR1 LNHNV and CDR2 YYDKDF (reference sequence). CDR3 DNA: TGTGCCACCAGCAGAGCAAGGGGGGGACAAGAGACCCAGTACTTC. Translating it yields CATSRARGGQETQYF.

This clonotype has just a few counts. The chain employs TRBV20-1 and TRBJ2-7; TRBD2 matches 8 bases. The CDR3 loop spans 15 amino acids. Germline V gene data show CDR1 as DFQATT and CDR2 as SNEGSKA (reference sequence). After removal of 5 bases from V and 5 bases from J, the junction contained 14 bases not matched to a gene. The CDR3: CSAPGRLAQGNEQYF. DNA for the CDR3: TGCAGTGCTCCAGGGAGACTAGCGCAGGGTAACGAGCAGTACTTC.

This clonotype has just a few counts. This chain connects TRBV4-3 to TRBJ1-5, with D possibly matching TRBD1 (6 bases). Germline-derived CDR1 and CDR2 are LGHNA and YSLEER. The CDR3 covers 15 residues. V shed 0 bases and J shed 5 bases, with 11 bases lying between them. CDR3 coding DNA: TGCGCCAGCAGCCAAGATCAGGGGCGGTATCAGCCCCAGCATTTT. Amino acids: CASSQDQGRYQPQHF.

This clonotype was counted between two and nine times. The chain joins TRBV12-3 or TRBV12-4 to TRBJ2-5; D is uncertain. This CDR3 region has 13 residues. Trimming cost V 6 bases and J 2 bases, with 10 bases left between them. Here the CDR3 reads CASRLNGQETQYF. Written as DNA, the CDR3 is TGTGCCAGCAGGCTCAACGGGCAAGAGACCCAGTACTTC.

This clonotype was observed at least ten times. The chain joins TRBV7-3 to TRBJ2-3; 11 bases line up with TRBD2. V dropped 5 bases and J dropped 10; count of bases not matched to a gene: 11. From germline, CDR1 is SGHTA and CDR2 FQGTGA. The CDR3 is 15 residues long. CDR3 amino acids: CASSPLAGAARAQYF. The CDR3 coding sequence is TGTGCCAGCAGCCCACTAGCGGGGGCCGCGCGGGCGCAGTATTTT.

This clonotype has a count of ten or more. The V and J genes are TRBV7-2 and TRBJ2-5, with a tentative D call TRBD1 (6 bases). The CDR3 contains 14 residues. Trimming cost V 2 bases and J 2 bases, with 9 bases left between them. The germline V gene encodes CDR1 SGHTA and CDR2 FQGNSA. As DNA, the CDR3 is TGTGCCAGCAGCTTAAGTAGGGGGCAAGAGACCCAGTACTTC. This translates into CASSLSRGQETQYF.

The chain links TRBV6-5 to TRBJ1-1; maybe TRBD1 (6 bases). CDR3 length: 15 residues. V was pared by 6 bases and J by 2 bases, with 16 bases between. Germline V lookup: CDR1 MNHEY, CDR2 SVGAGI. CDR3 sequence (DNA): TGTGCCAGCAGACGGAACAGGGAACCCAACACTGAAGCTTTCTTT. Translation: CASRRNREPNTEAFF.

The sample holds many counts of this clonotype. The chain couples TRBV9 to TRBJ2-1; 7 bases match TRBD2. The CDR3 runs 14 residues. Trimming at V came to 0 bases and at J to 6 bases, leaving 3 bases not matched to a gene. Germline lookup yields CDR1 SGDLS and CDR2 YYNGEE. Here the CDR3 reads CASSVAGGGNEQFF. Here the CDR3 DNA reads TGTGCCAGCAGCGTAGCTGGCGGGGGCAATGAGCAGTTCTTC.

This clonotype was seen more than once but under ten times. This sequence joins TRBV2 and TRBJ2-5; tentatively, D is TRBD2 (6 bases). Germline CDR1 and CDR2: SNHLY and FYNNEI. The length of the CDR3 is 12 residues. The V end lost 7 bases, the J end lost 2 bases, and 8 bases lay between the germline ends. The CDR3 is CASTSEQETQYF. CDR3 coding DNA: TGTGCCAGCACTAGCGAACAAGAGACCCAGTACTTC.

The genes are TRBV7-9 and TRBJ1-1; D remains ambiguous. The CDR3 totals 15 residues. Germline CDR1 SEHNR, CDR2 FQNEAQ (reference sequence). V lost 0 bases to trimming and J lost 10 bases, with 18 bases between them. CDR3 in amino acids: CASSLAGPAGSVAFF. The CDR3 DNA sequence: TGTGCCAGCAGCTTAGCGGGCCCGGCAGGAAGTGTAGCTTTCTTT.

A few counts support this clonotype. This sequence joins TRBV20-1 and TRBJ1-2; D gene unclear. Germline CDR1 is DFQATT and CDR2 is SNEGSKA (reference sequence). V lost 0 bases and J 8 bases, leaving 13 bases between the germline ends. The CDR3 spans 13 residues. The CDR3 DNA sequence: TGCAGTGCTAGAGATCCCTATCGCAAAGGCTACACCTTC. Translation gives CSARDPYRKGYTF.

The rearrangement uses TRBV7-8 and TRBJ1-5; no reliable D call. CDR1 SGHVS and CDR2 FQNEAQ come from the germline V gene. V lost 2 bases and J 4 bases, leaving 6 bases between the germline ends. The CDR3 runs 13 residues. The chain's CDR3 is CASSLSQNQPQHF. In DNA form, the CDR3 reads TGTGCCAGCAGCTTATCACAAAATCAGCCCCAGCATTTT. Together with reference TRBV7-8 and TRBJ1-5, the CDR3 gives the full variable domain: GAGVSQSPRYKVAKRGQDVALRCDPISGHVSLFWYQQALGQGPEFLTYFQNEAQLDKSGLPSDRFFAERPEGSVSTLKIQRTQQEDSAVYLCASSLSQNQPQHFGDGTRLSIL.

The chain combines TRBV29-1 with TRBJ1-1, with 9 bases lining up with TRBD1. The CDR3 length is 14 residues. Trimming took 3 bases from V and 3 from J; bases not matched to a gene: 5. Germline V CDR1 and CDR2: SQVTM, ANQGSEA. The CDR3 sequence is CSVEWDRVHTEAFF. The DNA of the CDR3 is TGCAGCGTTGAGTGGGACAGGGTCCACACTGAAGCTTTCTTT.

This clonotype has a count of ten or more. The chain joins TRBV7-7 to TRBJ2-5, with a tentative D call TRBD1 (5 bases). The CDR3 is made up of 15 amino acids. Germline V gene data show CDR1 as SSHAT and CDR2 as FNYEAQ (reference sequence). Trimming removed 3 bases from V and 5 bases from J, with 16 bases in between. The CDR3 sequence: CASSLSRVGSETQYF. CDR3 sequence (DNA): TGTGCCAGCAGCTTGAGCAGGGTTGGGTCGGAGACCCAGTACTTC. The full variable domain, with the rest looked up from reference TRBV7-7 and TRBJ2-5, is GAGVSQSPRYKVTKRGQDVTLRCDPISSHATLYWYQQALGQGPEFLTYFNYEAQPDKSGLPSDRFSAERPEGSISTLTIQRTEQRDSAMYRCASSLSRVGSETQYFGPGTRLLVL.

The J gene is TRBJ1-5, the V gene TRBV2; D perhaps matches TRBD1 (6 bases). Trimming took 7 bases from V and 1 from J, leaving 14 bases between them. Germline CDR1 SNHLY, CDR2 FYNNEI. The CDR3 length is 15 residues. CDR3 sequence (DNA): TGTGCCAGCAAGGCAGGGGAGGGGAGCAATCAGCCCCAGCATTTT. This encodes CASKAGEGSNQPQHF.

This clonotype came up many times. The gene calls are TRBV12-3 or TRBV12-4 and TRBJ2-5; D not resolved. V lost 1 base, J lost 1 base, and 1 base lay in between. The CDR3 spans 12 residues. CDR3 nucleotide sequence: TGTGCCAGCAGTTTAGTCCAAGAGACCCAGTACTTC. Amino acids: CASSLVQETQYF.

The chain uses TRBV27 and TRBJ2-1, with 11 bases fitting TRBD1. This CDR3 spans 15 amino acids. Germline V gene data show CDR1 as MNHEY and CDR2 as SMNVEV (reference sequence). The V segment lost 4 bases and the J segment 6 bases; nucleotides outside the gene matches: 5. CDR3 in amino acids: CASSWGQGDLNEQFF. CDR3 DNA: TGTGCCAGCAGTTGGGGACAGGGGGACCTCAATGAGCAGTTCTTC.

This clonotype has only a few counts. V usage is TRBV5-1 and J usage is TRBJ2-5; D possibly corresponds to TRBD2 (7 bases). The germline V and J ends were trimmed by 4 bases and 5 bases, with 18 bases remaining between them. Germline assignment: CDR1 SGHRS and CDR2 YFSETQ. The CDR3 sequence is 15 residues long. In DNA, the CDR3 is TGCGCCAGCAGCCCGGGGGCGGGGGACTGGGAGACCCAGTACTTC. It is translated as CASSPGAGDWETQYF.